This TCR beta chain was identified in a study of blood T cells in healthy people across ages. Germline CDR1 SGHRS, CDR2 YFSETQ. V lost 0 bases to trimming and J lost 0 bases, with 7 bases between them. This CDR3 comprises 15 residues. The people who gave samples were healthy Caucasians from Russia, aged about 6 to 100. For the second PCR, which ran for about 6 to 12 cycles, a sample-barcoded 5' primer and a J-beta primer mix were used. A single record per CDR3 protein comes from TCRdb applying MiXCR to the 5' RACE reads. The sample has about 780,000 distinct CDR3 sequences; more than 35% are singletons. This clonotype was seen at least ten times.

Sequencing was carried out using blood. The V call is TRBV5-1, the J call TRBJ2-1; the D gene is possibly TRBD2 (6 bases). The clonotype was recovered from an elderly man in good health. The CDR3, as DNA: TGCGCCAGCAGCTTGGGAGCGGGCTCCTACAATGAGCAGTTCTTC. Its protein is CASSLGAGSYNEQFF.